The 27 T cell receptor beta chains listed next were all sequenced from one sample in a study of cytomegalovirus exposure and HLA in healthy donors. PCR used 60 Vbeta primers and 13 Jbeta primers. The repertoire was sequenced with immunoSEQ multiplex PCR; TCRdb's copy has only in-frame clones and lacks some. The sample comprises over 120,000 clones, approximately 80% of which are singletons, and about 2.2% rests with the top ten. The sample consisted of PBMCs. The receptor source for this set is a woman in her late teens or twenties in good health and CMV-seropositive.

This chain uses TRBV25-1 with TRBJ1-2; 7 nucleotides match TRBD1. The germline CDR1 and CDR2 sequences are MGHDK and SYGVNS. The CDR3 runs to 15 residues. Unmatched junction bases numbered 4, after V lost 3 bases and J lost 0 bases. The CDR3: CASSDIGTANYGYTF. The CDR3 DNA follows: TGTGCCAGCAGTGACATCGGGACAGCTAACTATGGCTACACCTTC.

In its sample, this clone was seen a few times. The chain has TRBV2 and TRBJ1-2; D ambiguous. CDR3 length: 17 amino acids. The V gene lost 2 bases and the J gene lost 2 bases, with 18 bases spanning the gap. Germline CDR1 reads SNHLY; CDR2 reads FYNNEI. CDR3 nucleotides: TGTGCCAGCAGTGAATTCGAAAAACACGGCGGAAACTATGGCTACACCTTC. Its translation: CASSEFEKHGGNYGYTF.

This chain uses TRBV2 with TRBJ2-3; TRBD2 aligns across 8 bases. The germline V gene has CDR1 SNHLY and CDR2 FYNNEI. This CDR3 spans 17 amino acids. With V trimmed by 3 bases and J by 0 bases, 8 bases remained unmatched. The CDR3 loop is CASSDKFGGVSTDTQYF. Written as DNA, the CDR3 is TGTGCCAGCAGTGATAAGTTCGGGGGGGTTAGCACAGATACGCAGTATTTT.

The V gene is TRBV27, the J gene TRBJ2-7; maybe TRBD2 (7 bases). The CDR3 has 16 residues. In germline, CDR1 is MNHEY, CDR2 SMNVEV (reference sequence). V gave up 3 bases and J gave up 4 bases, with 19 bases separating them. This CDR3 reads CASSFDWEGGRYEQYF. CDR3 sequence (DNA): TGTGCCAGCAGTTTCGATTGGGAGGGGGGGCGGTACGAGCAGTACTTC.

The rearrangement links TRBV4-1 to TRBJ2-3, with D possibly matching TRBD1 (6 bases). The V gene lost 1 base and the J gene lost 1 base, with 15 bases spanning the gap. The V gene's germline CDR1 is MGHRA and CDR2 YSYEKL. This CDR3 is 17 amino acids long. This CDR3 reads CASSQGLRGRGTDTQYF. In nucleotides, the CDR3 is TGCGCCAGCAGCCAAGGGCTCAGGGGCCGCGGCACAGATACGCAGTATTTT.

The V call is TRBV7-9, the J call TRBJ2-2; D unresolved. Between the trimmed V and J ends, which lost 2 bases and 7 bases, there was a span of 17 bases. Looked up from germline, CDR1 is SEHNR and CDR2 is FQNEAQ (reference sequence). This CDR3 has 16 amino acids. CDR3 sequence (DNA): TGTGCCAGCAGCTTACAGCTCTTGATGACGGGCGGGGAGCTGTTTTTT. It specifies CASSLQLLMTGGELFF.

The V call is TRBV28, the J call TRBJ2-7; D is possibly TRBD2 (5 bases). Germline-derived CDR1 and CDR2 are MDHEN and SYDVKM. CDR3 length equals 13 residues. Between the trimmed V and J ends, which lost 3 bases and 5 bases, there was a span of 11 bases. In DNA, the CDR3 is TGTGCCAGCAGTTTGTCCCCCGGGGACGAGCAGTACTTC. It specifies CASSLSPGDEQYF.

V usage is TRBV23-1 and J usage is TRBJ1-5; D is uncertain. TRBV23-1 is annotated as an ORF whose role is uncertain. Between the trimmed V and J ends, which lost 7 bases and 5 bases, there was a span of 15 bases. This CDR3 is built from 14 residues. The DNA of the CDR3 is TGCGCCAGCACAGGCGGGAAGTTCTATCAGCCCCAGCATTTT. Amino acids: CASTGGKFYQPQHF.

Only a few counts were recorded for this clone. V gene TRBV6-1 combines with J gene TRBJ2-1; TRBD1 aligns across 7 bases. Trimming at V came to 6 bases and at J to 3 bases, leaving 5 bases not matched to a gene. This CDR3 region has 14 residues. The germline V gene has CDR1 MNHNS and CDR2 SASEGT. The DNA of the CDR3 is TGTGCCAGCAGGGGCGGACAGGACTACAATGAGCAGTTCTTC. Residues: CASRGGQDYNEQFF.

The chain is built from TRBV27 and TRBJ2-7, with TRBD1 as a possible D gene (6 bases). CDR3 length: 12 amino acids. CDR1 is MNHEY, CDR2 SMNVEV, per germline (reference sequence). V lost 6 bases and J 5 bases, leaving 11 bases between the germline ends. The CDR3 nucleotides read TGTGCCAGCAGATCCGGGACACACGAGCAGTACTTC. It codes for CASRSGTHEQYF.

The chain has TRBV18 and TRBJ2-1; possibly TRBD1 for D (6 bases). Trimming shortened V by 8 bases and J by 6 bases, and 14 bases separated the two germline ends. Germline lookup yields CDR1 KGHSH and CDR2 LQKENI. This CDR3 has 13 residues. The CDR3 bases are TGTGCCAGCCAAGGGGGTCGTAGCAATGAGCAGTTCTTC. Translating it yields CASQGGRSNEQFF.

This chain joins TRBV30 and TRBJ1-2; D possibly corresponds to TRBD1 (5 bases). Germline assignment: CDR1 GTSNPN and CDR2 SVGIG (reference sequence). With 0 bases removed from V and 3 bases from J, the gap between germline ends came to 20 bases. This CDR3 has 17 amino acids. The CDR3 DNA reads TGTGCCTGGAGTGTAGTGGGGCCAAACATTGGGGACTATGGCTACACCTTC. It is translated as CAWSVVGPNIGDYGYTF.

This rearrangement joins TRBV29-1 to TRBJ1-1; D is perhaps TRBD1 (6 bases). Germline assignment: CDR1 SQVTM and CDR2 ANQGSEA. Between the trimmed V and J ends, which lost 7 bases and 2 bases, there was a span of 14 bases. This CDR3 contains 13 residues. CDR3 residues: CSAWTVSNTEAFF. In DNA, the CDR3 is TGCAGCGCCTGGACAGTCTCAAACACTGAAGCTTTCTTT.

The chain joins TRBV19 to TRBJ2-2, with TRBD2 identical over 7 bases. This CDR3 has 17 amino acids. V was clipped by 3 bases and J by 0 bases; unmatched bases: 7. Germline V gives CDR1 LNHDA, CDR2 SQIVND (reference sequence). CDR3 protein: CASSIRLAGANTGELFF. DNA for the CDR3: TGTGCCAGTAGTATCCGGTTAGCGGGTGCGAACACCGGGGAGCTGTTTTTT.

V usage is TRBV28 and J usage is TRBJ1-1; D may be TRBD1 (5 bases). Germline CDR1 reads MDHEN; CDR2 reads SYDVKM. Trimming pared 6 bases from V and 2 bases from J, leaving 13 bases between. The CDR3 consists of 14 residues. The CDR3 is CASRTVLANTEAFF. CDR3 DNA: TGTGCCAGCAGGACAGTTTTAGCAAACACTGAAGCTTTCTTT.

The sample holds a few counts of this clone. This chain uses TRBV5-1 with TRBJ1-3, with no clear D. The CDR3 covers 15 residues. Germline-derived CDR1 and CDR2 are SGHRS and YFSETQ. Trimming pared 1 base from V and 2 bases from J, leaving 10 bases between. As DNA, the CDR3 is TGCGCCAGCAGCTTGTCCAATAGCGCTGGAAACACCATATATTTT. This encodes CASSLSNSAGNTIYF.

This chain joins TRBV28 and TRBJ1-1; 8 bases fit TRBD1. V shed 6 bases and J 2 bases; nucleotides not matched to a gene: 5. CDR3 size: 14 residues. Germline V gene sequence: CDR1 MDHEN, CDR2 SYDVKM. Here the CDR3 reads CASSPQGVNTEAFF. The CDR3 DNA reads TGTGCCAGCAGCCCACAGGGGGTTAACACTGAAGCTTTCTTT.

The J gene is TRBJ1-3, the V gene TRBV9, with TRBD1 matching over 7 bases. The CDR3 spans 17 residues. Germline assignment: CDR1 SGDLS and CDR2 YYNGEE. With V trimmed by 0 bases and J by 2 bases, 8 bases remained unmatched. The CDR3 DNA is TGTGCCAGCAGCGTAGATGGGACAGTCGTAGCTGGAAACACCATATATTTT. Translation: CASSVDGTVVAGNTIYF.

This chain joins TRBV6-5 and TRBJ1-2; D unclear. This CDR3 contains 13 residues. V was trimmed by 5 bases and J by 4 bases, leaving 11 bases between them. CDR1 is MNHEY and CDR2 is SVGAGI in the germline V gene. CDR3 region: CASSTSALYGYTF. In DNA form, the CDR3 reads TGTGCCAGCAGTACCAGCGCCCTCTATGGCTACACCTTC.

This chain links TRBV7-9 with TRBJ1-5; D perhaps matches TRBD1 (6 bases). With 5 bases removed from V and 0 bases from J, the gap between germline ends came to 8 bases. The CDR3 spans 14 residues. From germline, CDR1 is SEHNR and CDR2 FQNEAQ (reference sequence). CDR3 protein: CASSPDSSNQPQHF. CDR3 DNA sequence: TGTGCCAGCAGCCCGGACAGTAGCAATCAGCCCCAGCATTTT.

The V gene is TRBV7-9, the J gene TRBJ2-5; the D is unclear. The assigned J gene may be wrong: the sequence end matches TRBJ2-7 better. Per germline, CDR1 SEHNR and CDR2 FQNEAQ (reference sequence). CDR3 length: 14 amino acids. The CDR3 DNA reads TGTGCCAGCAGCTTAGCTTCCAGACTCTACGAGCAGTACTTC. Translating gives CASSLASRLYEQYF.

This rearrangement joins TRBV6-5 to TRBJ2-3; 13 bases agree with TRBD2. Per germline, CDR1 MNHEY and CDR2 SVGAGI. V shed 6 bases and J 4 bases; nucleotides not matched to a gene: 4. This CDR3 spans 15 amino acids. For the CDR3, the DNA is TGTGCCAGCAGCTCGACTAGCGGGGGGCCAGATACGCAGTATTTT. It specifies CASSSTSGGPDTQYF.

V usage is TRBV2 and J usage is TRBJ1-1; D is unresolved. CDR3 size: 13 residues. With 6 bases removed from V and 2 bases from J, the gap between germline ends came to 10 bases. Germline CDR1 and CDR2: SNHLY and FYNNEI. As DNA, the CDR3 is TGTGCCAGCAGGGCCATTGGTAACACTGAAGCTTTCTTT. It specifies CASRAIGNTEAFF.

The genes are TRBV11-2 and TRBJ2-7, with 10 bases matching TRBD2. The CDR3 totals 14 residues. V lost 5 bases and J lost 3; bases outside the gene matches: 4. The germline gives CDR1 SGHAT, CDR2 FQNNGV. The CDR3 DNA sequence: TGTGCCAGCAGCGCATCTAGCGGGGGCTACGAGCAGTACTTC. Protein: CASSASSGGYEQYF.

The CDR3 protein is CASSETDSNYGYTF. The CDR3 coding sequence is TGTGCCAGCAGTGAAACGGACTCTAACTATGGCTACACCTTC. The chain links TRBV6-1 to TRBJ1-2; D is unresolved. CDR1 is MNHNS, CDR2 SASEGT, per germline. The CDR3 consists of 14 residues. Between the trimmed V and J ends, which lost 2 bases and 0 bases, there was a span of 7 bases.

The rearrangement links TRBV7-9 to TRBJ1-3; D not certain. Germline V gives CDR1 SEHNR, CDR2 FQNEAQ (reference sequence). The CDR3 runs 16 residues. V was pared by 5 bases and J by 0 bases, with 14 bases between. CDR3 sequence (DNA): TGTGCCAGCAGCCCCCGCGAGGGCCTCTCTGGAAACACCATATATTTT. Its protein is CASSPREGLSGNTIYF.

The chain couples TRBV5-4 to TRBJ1-6, with 7 bases lining up with TRBD1. CDR3 size: 15 residues. Germline-derived CDR1 and CDR2 are SGHNT and YYREEE (reference sequence). V trimming: 1 base; J trimming: 8 bases; junction bases outside the gene matches: 6. In DNA, the CDR3 is TGTGCCAGCAGCTTGTGGACAGGCGGGGATTCACCCCTCCACTTT. As protein: CASSLWTGGDSPLHF.